The 9 T cell receptor beta chains presented below share a single source sample, sequenced in a study of blood T cells in healthy people across ages. Alongside a J-beta primer mix, a sample-barcoded 5' primer served in a second PCR lasting about 7 to 11 cycles. TCRdb re-called the 5' RACE reads through MiXCR, storing one row per CDR3 protein. The sample lists over 600,000 distinct CDR3 sequences; roughly 21% were seen once. Sample: blood. The receptors stem from a man between 65 and 85 years old in good health.

Ten or more counts support this clonotype. The chain uses TRBV14 and TRBJ2-7; the D is unclear. V lost 3 bases, J lost 7 bases, and 7 bases lay in between. Germline V gives CDR1 SGHDN, CDR2 FVKESK. CDR3 length: 11 amino acids. Here the CDR3 DNA reads TGTGCCAGCAGCCATGGACCAGAGCAGTACTTC. Its protein product is CASSHGPEQYF.

This clonotype was seen a handful of times. This rearrangement joins TRBV12-3 or TRBV12-4 to TRBJ2-5, with TRBD1 identical over 7 bases. Matching the DNA end better, TRBJ2-1 makes the J call doubtful. CDR3 length: 14 residues. The DNA for the CDR3 is TGTGCCAGCAGTCCGCAGACAGGGCCCAATGAGCAGTTCTTC. Translating it yields CASSPQTGPNEQFF.

This clonotype appeared a few times. The chain combines TRBV12-3 or TRBV12-4 with TRBJ2-2, with 9 bases fitting TRBD1. Trimming cost V 4 bases and J 3 bases; bases outside gene matches: 9. The CDR3 sequence is 17 residues long. The chain's CDR3 is CASSSFPGTGYTGELFF. In DNA, the CDR3 is TGTGCCAGCAGTTCCTTTCCCGGGACAGGGTACACCGGGGAGCTGTTTTTT.

The chain recombines TRBV28 with TRBJ1-6; 8 bases line up with TRBD1. Germline loops: CDR1 MDHEN, CDR2 SYDVKM. The ends lost 1 base at V and 6 bases at J; junction bases unmatched: 2. The CDR3 runs 15 residues. CDR3 coding DNA: TGTGCCAGCAGTTTATCGGGACAGGCTAATTCACCCCTCCACTTT. Translated: CASSLSGQANSPLHF.

This chain joins TRBV6-5 and TRBJ1-5; D is unclear. Trimming removed 5 bases from V and 7 bases from J, with 15 bases in between. The CDR3 spans 14 residues. CDR1 is MNHEY, CDR2 SVGAGI, per germline. The CDR3, as DNA: TGTGCCAGCAGTAACGACAAAGCTGGACAGCCCCAGCATTTT. This gives the protein CASSNDKAGQPQHF.

The V gene is TRBV6-5, the J gene TRBJ2-3; D is undetermined. This CDR3 is built from 16 residues. CDR1 and CDR2 from the germline V gene are MNHEY and SVGAGI. Trimming removed 0 bases at V and 5 bases at J, with 15 bases between. The CDR3 coding sequence is TGTGCCAGCAGTTACTCGGGGATACCCCCTGAAGATACGCAGTATTTT. It encodes CASSYSGIPPEDTQYF.

This chain links TRBV11-2 with TRBJ2-3; 14 nucleotides match TRBD2. Germline CDR1 SGHAT, CDR2 FQNNGV. CDR3 size: 17 residues. V was clipped by 5 bases and J by 3 bases; unmatched bases: 7. The CDR3 region is CASSKNGLAGGTDTQYF. The CDR3 region has the DNA TGTGCCAGCAGCAAGAACGGACTAGCGGGAGGAACAGATACGCAGTATTTT.

This clonotype was seen only a few times. The rearrangement uses TRBV7-6 and TRBJ2-5; D is possibly TRBD2 (6 bases). This CDR3 is built from 16 residues. The germline CDR1 and CDR2 sequences are SGHVS and FNYEAQ. Trimming took off 3 bases at V and 2 bases at J, with 16 bases between the two ends. The CDR3 DNA follows: TGTGCCAGCAGCTTGGGACCGGGGGTCCAACAAGAGACCCAGTACTTC. Encoded protein: CASSLGPGVQQETQYF.

With regard to this clonotype: The junction does not match germline at one end; this may be a read error. The chain couples TRBV7-7 to TRBJ2-2; TRBD2 aligns across 10 bases. The CDR3 loop spans 16 amino acids. Per the germline V gene, CDR1 is SSHAT and CDR2 is FNYEAQ (reference sequence). DNA of the CDR3: TGTGCTAGCAGCTTGAGTCTAGCGGGAGACACCGGGGAGCTGTTTTTT. Its protein product is CASSLSLAGDTGELFF.